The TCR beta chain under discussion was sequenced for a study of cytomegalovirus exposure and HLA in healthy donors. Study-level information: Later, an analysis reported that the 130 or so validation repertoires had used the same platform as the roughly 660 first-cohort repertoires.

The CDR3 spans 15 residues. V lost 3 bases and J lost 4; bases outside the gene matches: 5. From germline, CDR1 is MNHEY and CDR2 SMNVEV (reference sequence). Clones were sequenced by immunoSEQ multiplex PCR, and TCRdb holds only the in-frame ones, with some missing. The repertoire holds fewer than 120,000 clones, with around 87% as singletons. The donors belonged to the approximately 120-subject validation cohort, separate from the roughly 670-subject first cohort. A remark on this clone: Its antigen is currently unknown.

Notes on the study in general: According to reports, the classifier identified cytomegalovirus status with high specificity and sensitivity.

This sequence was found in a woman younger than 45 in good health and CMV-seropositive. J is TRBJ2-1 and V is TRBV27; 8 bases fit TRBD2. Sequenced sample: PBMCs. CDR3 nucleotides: TGTGCCAGCAGTTTCGGCGGGGGGTCATACAATGAGCAGTTCTTC. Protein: CASSFGGGSYNEQFF.